The entry that follows covers one T cell receptor (beta chain) sequence. The data were obtained in a study of technical replicates of blood from a handful of donors. Trimming removed 2 bases at V and 3 bases at J, with 11 bases between. CDR3 length equals 15 residues. The germline V gene encodes CDR1 PRHDT and CDR2 FYEKMQ (reference sequence). Profiling relied on immunoSEQ multiplex PCR, and the TCRdb table lists in-frame clones only, not all of them. The sample shows approximately 70,000 clones, about nine tenths of them seen only once. The sequence derives from a human donor in good health. Some clones in this sample may be carry-over from other donors' samples. Specimen: T cells isolated from PBMCs. The genes are TRBV13 and TRBJ2-1; D gene uncertain. The CDR3 is CASSLWSLGYNEQFF. The CDR3 DNA sequence: TGTGCCAGCAGCTTATGGAGTCTCGGCTACAATGAGCAGTTCTTC.